The source of this TCR beta chain is a study of T cells in Graves' hyperthyroidism and ophthalmopathy. The overall study: The initial diagnosis was the point when peripheral blood was collected, ahead of any treatment.

Each diagnosis drew on symptoms, thyroxine, TRAb, thyroid ultrasound and orbital computed tomography findings. The source material, RNA transcripts, was used to amplify TCR beta CDR3 regions. An initial round of RT-PCR targeting the TCR CDR3 relied on the HTBI primer set. TCRdb redid the calling of the multiplex PCR reads with MiXCR, one entry per CDR3 protein. The sample has 500,000 to 750,000 distinct CDR3 sequences, about a sixth seen once. The V segment lost 0 bases and the J segment 3 bases; nucleotides outside the gene matches: 7. The CDR3 is 16 residues long. Germline CDR1 reads MNHNY; CDR2 reads SVGAGI (reference sequence). This clonotype was recorded at least ten times.

Sequencing was done on a sample of blood. The TCR comes from a woman in her thirties with Graves' hyperthyroidism. The chain uses TRBV6-6 and TRBJ2-7; 8 nucleotides line up with TRBD2. The CDR3 coding sequence is TGTGCCAGCAGTTACTCGACCCCGGGACTAGTCTACGAGCAGTACTTC. Protein sequence: CASSYSTPGLVYEQYF.